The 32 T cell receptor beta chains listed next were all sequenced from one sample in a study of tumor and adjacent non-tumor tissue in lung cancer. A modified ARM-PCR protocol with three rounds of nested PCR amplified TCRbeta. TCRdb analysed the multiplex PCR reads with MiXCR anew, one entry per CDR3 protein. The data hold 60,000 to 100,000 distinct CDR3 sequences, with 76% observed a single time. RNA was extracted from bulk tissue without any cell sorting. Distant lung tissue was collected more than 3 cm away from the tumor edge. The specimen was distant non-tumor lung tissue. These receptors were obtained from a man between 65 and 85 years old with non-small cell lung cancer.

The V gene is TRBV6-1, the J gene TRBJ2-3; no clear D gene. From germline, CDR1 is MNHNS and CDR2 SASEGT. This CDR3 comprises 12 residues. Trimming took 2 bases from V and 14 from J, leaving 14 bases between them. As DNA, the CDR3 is TGTGCCAGCAGTGAATACAGTTTTACGAGGTATTTT. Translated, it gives CASSEYSFTRYF.

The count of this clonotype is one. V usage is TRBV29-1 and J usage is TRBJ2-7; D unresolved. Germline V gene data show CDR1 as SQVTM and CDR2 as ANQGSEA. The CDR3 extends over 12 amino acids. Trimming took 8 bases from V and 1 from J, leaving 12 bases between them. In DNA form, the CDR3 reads TGCAGCCTTAATGTCGGTTCCTACGAGCAGTACTTC. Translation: CSLNVGSYEQYF.

The CDR3 nucleotides read TGTGCCAGCAGCACGGGACAGGGCGACTACAATGAGCAGTTCTTC. Its translation is CASSTGQGDYNEQFF. This chain joins TRBV4-2 and TRBJ2-1; 9 bases agree with TRBD1. The CDR3 has 15 amino acids. V lost 5 bases, J lost 3 bases, and 5 bases stayed unmatched. Germline values: CDR1 LGHNA, CDR2 YNFKEQ.

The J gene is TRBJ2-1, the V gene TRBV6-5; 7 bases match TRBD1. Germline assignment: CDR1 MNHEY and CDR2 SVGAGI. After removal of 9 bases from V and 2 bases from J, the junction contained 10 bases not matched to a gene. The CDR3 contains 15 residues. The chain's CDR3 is CASGGQDRAYNEQFF. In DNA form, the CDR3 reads TGTGCCAGTGGCGGACAGGACAGAGCCTACAATGAGCAGTTCTTC.

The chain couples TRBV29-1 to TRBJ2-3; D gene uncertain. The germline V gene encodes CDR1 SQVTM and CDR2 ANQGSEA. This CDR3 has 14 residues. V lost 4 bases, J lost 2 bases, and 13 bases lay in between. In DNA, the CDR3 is TGCAGCGTTGTCCAATGGCACTACACAGATACGCAGTATTTT. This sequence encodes CSVVQWHYTDTQYF.

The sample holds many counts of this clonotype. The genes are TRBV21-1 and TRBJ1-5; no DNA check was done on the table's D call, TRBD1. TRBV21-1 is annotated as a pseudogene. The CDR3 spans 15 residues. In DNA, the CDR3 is TGTGCCAGCATCGTAGATGGGGGTAGCAATCAGCCCCAGCATTTT. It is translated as CASIVDGGSNQPQHF.

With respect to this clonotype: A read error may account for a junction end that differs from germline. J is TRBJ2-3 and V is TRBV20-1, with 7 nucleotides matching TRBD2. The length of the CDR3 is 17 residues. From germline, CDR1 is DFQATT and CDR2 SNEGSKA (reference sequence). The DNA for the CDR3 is TGCAGTGCTAGAGATTGGGTCGGCGGGAGCGTGACAGATATGCAGTATTTT. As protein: CSARDWVGGSVTDMQYF.

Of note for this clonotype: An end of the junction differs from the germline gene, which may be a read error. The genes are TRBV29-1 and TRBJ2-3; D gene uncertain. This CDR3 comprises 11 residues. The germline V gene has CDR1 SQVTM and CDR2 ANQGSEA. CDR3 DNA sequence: TGCAGCGCTGCGTACGTAGATATGCAGTATTTT. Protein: CSAAYVDMQYF.

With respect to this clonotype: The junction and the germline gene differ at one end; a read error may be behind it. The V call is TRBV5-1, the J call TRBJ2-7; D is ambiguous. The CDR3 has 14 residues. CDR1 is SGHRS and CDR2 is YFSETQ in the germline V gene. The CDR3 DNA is TGCGCCAACAGCTTGGGTCCCTGGTCCTACGAGCAGTACTTC. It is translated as CANSLGPWSYEQYF.

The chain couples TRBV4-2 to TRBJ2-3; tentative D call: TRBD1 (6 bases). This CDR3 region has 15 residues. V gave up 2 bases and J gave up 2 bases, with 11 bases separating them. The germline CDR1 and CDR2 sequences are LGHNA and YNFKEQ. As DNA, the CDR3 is TGTGCCAGCAGCCAACCGGACAGAATCACAGATACGCAGTATTTT. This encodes CASSQPDRITDTQYF.

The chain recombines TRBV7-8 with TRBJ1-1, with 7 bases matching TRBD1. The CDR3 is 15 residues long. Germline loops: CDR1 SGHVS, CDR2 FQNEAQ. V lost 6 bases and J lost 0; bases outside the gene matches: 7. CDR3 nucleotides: TGTGCCAGCAGATACCACAGGGGCCTGAACACTGAAGCTTTCTTT. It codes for CASRYHRGLNTEAFF.

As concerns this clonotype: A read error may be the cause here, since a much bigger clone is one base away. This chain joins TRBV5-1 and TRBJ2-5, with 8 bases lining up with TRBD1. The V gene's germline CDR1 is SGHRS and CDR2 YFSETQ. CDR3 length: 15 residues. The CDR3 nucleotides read TGCGCCTGCAGCTTACCGGGACAGGCTGGACAGACCCAGTACTTC. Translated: CACSLPGQAGQTQYF.

This CDR3 is CASNRTGVITEAFF. In DNA form, the CDR3 reads TGTGCCAGCAACAGGACAGGCGTGATCACTGAAGCTTTCTTT. The genes are TRBV5-5 and TRBJ1-1; 7 nucleotides match TRBD1. The CDR3 sequence is 14 residues long. Germline V lookup: CDR1 SGHKS, CDR2 YYEKEE (reference sequence). Trimming removed 6 bases from V and 4 bases from J; junction bases left unmatched: 9.

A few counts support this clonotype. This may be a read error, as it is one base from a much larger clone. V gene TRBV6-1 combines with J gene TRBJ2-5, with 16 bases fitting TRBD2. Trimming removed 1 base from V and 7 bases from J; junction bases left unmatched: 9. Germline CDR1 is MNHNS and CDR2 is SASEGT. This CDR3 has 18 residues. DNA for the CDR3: TGTGCCAGCAGTGAAGACGGGACTAGCGGGGGGGCGAGGGTGACCCAGTACTTC. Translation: CASSEDGTSGGARVTQYF.

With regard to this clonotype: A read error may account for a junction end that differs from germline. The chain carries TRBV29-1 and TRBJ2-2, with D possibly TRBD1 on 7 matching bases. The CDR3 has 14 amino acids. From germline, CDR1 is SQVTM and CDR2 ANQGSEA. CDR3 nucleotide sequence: TGCAGCGTGGAGGAGGGGGCGAACACCGGGAAGCTGTTTTTT. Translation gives CSVEEGANTGKLFF.

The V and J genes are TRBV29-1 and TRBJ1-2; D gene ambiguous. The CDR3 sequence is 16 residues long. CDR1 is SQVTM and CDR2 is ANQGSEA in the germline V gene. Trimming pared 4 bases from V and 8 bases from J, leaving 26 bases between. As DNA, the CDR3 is TGCAGCGTTGTCCCGTATCAATCTTCGGGAGAAGAAGGCTACACCTTC. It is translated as CSVVPYQSSGEEGYTF.

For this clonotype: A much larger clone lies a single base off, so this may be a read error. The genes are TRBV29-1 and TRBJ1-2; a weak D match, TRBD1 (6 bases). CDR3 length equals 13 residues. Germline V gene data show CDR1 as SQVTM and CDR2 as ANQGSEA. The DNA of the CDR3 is TGCAGCGTTGAAGATCGGGCAGGGGCCCGCAACATCTTC. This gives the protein CSVEDRAGARNIF. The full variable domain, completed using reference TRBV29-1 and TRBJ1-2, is SAVISQKPSRDICQRGTSLTIQCQVDSQVTMMFWYRQQPGQSLTLIATANQGSEATYESGFVIDKFPISRPNLTFSTLTVSNMSPEDSSIYLCSVEDRAGARNIFGSGTRLTVV.

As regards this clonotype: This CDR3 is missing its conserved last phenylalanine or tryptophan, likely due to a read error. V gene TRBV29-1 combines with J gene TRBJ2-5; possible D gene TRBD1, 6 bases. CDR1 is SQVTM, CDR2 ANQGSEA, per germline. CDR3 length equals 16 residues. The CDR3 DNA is TGTAGCGCCAACCCCTACCTCCAGACAGGTCAAGAGACCCAGTACTTG. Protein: CSANPYLQTGQETQYL.

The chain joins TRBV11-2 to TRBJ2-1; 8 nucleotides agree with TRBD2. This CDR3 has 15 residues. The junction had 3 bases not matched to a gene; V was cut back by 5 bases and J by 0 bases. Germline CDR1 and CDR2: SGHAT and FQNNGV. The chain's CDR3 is CASSTSGPSYNEQFF. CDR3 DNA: TGTGCCAGCAGCACTAGCGGACCCTCCTACAATGAGCAGTTCTTC.

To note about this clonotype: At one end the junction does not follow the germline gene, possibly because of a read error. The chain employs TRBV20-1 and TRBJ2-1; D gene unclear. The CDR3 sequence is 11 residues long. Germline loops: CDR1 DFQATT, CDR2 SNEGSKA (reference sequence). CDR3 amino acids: CSVRDLNEQFF. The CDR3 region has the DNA TGCAGTGTTAGAGATCTTAATGAGCAGTTCTTC.

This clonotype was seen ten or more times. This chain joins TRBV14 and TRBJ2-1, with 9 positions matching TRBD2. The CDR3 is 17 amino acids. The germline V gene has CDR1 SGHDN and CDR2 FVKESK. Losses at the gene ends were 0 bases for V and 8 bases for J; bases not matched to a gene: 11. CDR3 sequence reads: CASSQDLAGQWGDEQFF. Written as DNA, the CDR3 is TGTGCCAGCAGCCAAGATCTAGCGGGACAATGGGGGGATGAGCAGTTCTTC. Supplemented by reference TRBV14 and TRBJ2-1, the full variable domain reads EAGVTQFPSHSVIEKGQTVTLRCDPISGHDNLYWYRRVMGKEIKFLLHFVKESKQDESGMPNNRFLAERTGGTYSTLKVQPAELEDSGVYFCASSQDLAGQWGDEQFFGPGTRLTVL.

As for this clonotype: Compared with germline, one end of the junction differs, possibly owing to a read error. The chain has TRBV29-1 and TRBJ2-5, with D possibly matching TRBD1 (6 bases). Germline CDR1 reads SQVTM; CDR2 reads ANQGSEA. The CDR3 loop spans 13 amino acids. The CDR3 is CSVADRFQESHYF. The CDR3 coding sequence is TGTAGCGTGGCCGACAGGTTTCAAGAGTCCCACTACTTC.

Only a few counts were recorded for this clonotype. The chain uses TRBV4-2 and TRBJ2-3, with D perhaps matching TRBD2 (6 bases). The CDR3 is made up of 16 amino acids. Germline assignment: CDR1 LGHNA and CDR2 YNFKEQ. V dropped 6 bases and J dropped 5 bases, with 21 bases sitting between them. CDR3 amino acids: CASSLLGGGTEDTQYF. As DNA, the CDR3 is TGTGCCAGCAGTCTTTTGGGTGGCGGGACGGAAGATACGCAGTATTTT.

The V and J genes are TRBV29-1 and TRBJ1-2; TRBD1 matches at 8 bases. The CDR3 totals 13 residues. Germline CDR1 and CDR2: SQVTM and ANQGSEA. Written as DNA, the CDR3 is TGCAGGCTTGGGACAGGTGAATTCAATGGCTACACCTTC. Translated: CRLGTGEFNGYTF.

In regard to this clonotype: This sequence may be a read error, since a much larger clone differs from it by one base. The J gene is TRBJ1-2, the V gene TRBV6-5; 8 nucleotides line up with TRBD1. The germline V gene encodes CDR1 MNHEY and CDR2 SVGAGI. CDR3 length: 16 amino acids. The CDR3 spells CASSYLTGQANNGYTF. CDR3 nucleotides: TGTGCCAGCAGTTACCTAACGGGACAGGCTAACAATGGCTACACCTTC.

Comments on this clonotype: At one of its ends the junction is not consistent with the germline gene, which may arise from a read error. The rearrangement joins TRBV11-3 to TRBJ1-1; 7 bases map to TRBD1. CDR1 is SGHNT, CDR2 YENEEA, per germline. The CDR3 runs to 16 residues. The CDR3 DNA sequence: TGTGCAATCAGCTTCCGGGACAGAACCCCGAACACTGAAACTTTCTTT. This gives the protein CAISFRDRTPNTETFF.

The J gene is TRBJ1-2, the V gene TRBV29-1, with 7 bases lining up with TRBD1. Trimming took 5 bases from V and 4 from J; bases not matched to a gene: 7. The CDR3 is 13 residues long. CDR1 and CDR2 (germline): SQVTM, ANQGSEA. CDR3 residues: CSVLRRGLYGYTF. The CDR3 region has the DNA TGCAGCGTTCTTAGGAGGGGGCTCTATGGCTACACCTTC.

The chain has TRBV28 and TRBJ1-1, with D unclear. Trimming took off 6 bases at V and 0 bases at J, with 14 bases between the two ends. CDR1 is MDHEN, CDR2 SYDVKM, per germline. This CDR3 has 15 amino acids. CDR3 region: CASSLPPNLNTEAFF. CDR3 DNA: TGTGCCAGCAGCTTACCTCCGAACTTGAACACTGAAGCTTTCTTT.

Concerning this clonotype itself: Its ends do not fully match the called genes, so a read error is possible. This CDR3 is CSSSTKTVFNYKQYF. Written as DNA, the CDR3 is TGTTCCAGCAGTACTAAGACAGTGTTTAACTATAAGCAGTACTTC. The chain combines TRBV6-2 or TRBV6-3 with TRBJ2-7; tentatively, D is TRBD1 (5 bases). This CDR3 has 15 amino acids. The germline gives CDR1 MNHEY, CDR2 SVGEGT.

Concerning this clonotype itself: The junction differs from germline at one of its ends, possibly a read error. The CDR3 bases are TGTGCCAACAGCTTAGGGGTGACTAGCCTCAACACCGGGGAGTTGTTTTTT. It encodes CANSLGVTSLNTGELFF. This chain uses TRBV11-3 with TRBJ2-2, with 7 bases matching TRBD2. CDR1 is SGHNT and CDR2 is YENEEA in the germline V gene. The CDR3 has 17 amino acids.

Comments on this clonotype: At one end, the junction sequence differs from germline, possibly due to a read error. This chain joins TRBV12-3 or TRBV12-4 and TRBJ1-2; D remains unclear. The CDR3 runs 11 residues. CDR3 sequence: CAIILGDGYTF. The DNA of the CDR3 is TGTGCCATCATCCTGGGAGATGGCTACACTTTC.

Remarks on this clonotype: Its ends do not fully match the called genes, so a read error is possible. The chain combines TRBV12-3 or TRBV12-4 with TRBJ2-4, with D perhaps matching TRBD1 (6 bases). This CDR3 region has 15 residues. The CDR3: CASSSTDRSSNIRYF. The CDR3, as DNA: TGTGCCAGCAGCTCAACCGACAGGTCATCAAACATTCGGTACTTC.